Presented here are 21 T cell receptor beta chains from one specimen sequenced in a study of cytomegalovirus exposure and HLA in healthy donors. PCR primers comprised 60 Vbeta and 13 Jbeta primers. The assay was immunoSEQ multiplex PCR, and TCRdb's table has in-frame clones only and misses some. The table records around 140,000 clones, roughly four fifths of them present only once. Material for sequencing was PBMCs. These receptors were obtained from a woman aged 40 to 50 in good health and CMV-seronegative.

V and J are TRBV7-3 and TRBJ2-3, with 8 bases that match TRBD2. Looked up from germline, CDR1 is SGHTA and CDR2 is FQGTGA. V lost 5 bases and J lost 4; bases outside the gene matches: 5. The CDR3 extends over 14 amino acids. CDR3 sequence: CASSPRAGADTQYF. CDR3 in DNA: TGTGCCAGCAGCCCCAGAGCGGGGGCAGATACGCAGTATTTT.

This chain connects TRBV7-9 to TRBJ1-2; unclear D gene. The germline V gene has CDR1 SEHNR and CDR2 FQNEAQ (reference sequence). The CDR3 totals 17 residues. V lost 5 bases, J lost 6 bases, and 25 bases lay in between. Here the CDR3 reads CASSPVWRGGRVDGYTF. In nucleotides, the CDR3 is TGTGCCAGCAGCCCTGTGTGGAGAGGAGGACGGGTGGATGGCTACACCTTC.

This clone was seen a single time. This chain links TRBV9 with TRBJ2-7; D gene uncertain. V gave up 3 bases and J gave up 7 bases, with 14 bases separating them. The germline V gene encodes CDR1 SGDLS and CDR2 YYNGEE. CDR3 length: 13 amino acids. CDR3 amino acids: CASSALTLGEQYF. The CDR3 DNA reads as TGTGCCAGCAGCGCCCTGACTCTCGGGGAGCAGTACTTC.

The CDR3 spells CASSERGAAYNEQFF. In DNA form, the CDR3 reads TGTGCCAGCAGTGAACGGGGGGCGGCCTACAATGAGCAGTTCTTC. V and J are TRBV6-4 and TRBJ2-1; possibly TRBD2 for D (7 bases). V lost 3 bases and J lost 2, with 11 bases in between. Germline V gives CDR1 MRHNA, CDR2 SNTAGT. CDR3 length: 15 amino acids.

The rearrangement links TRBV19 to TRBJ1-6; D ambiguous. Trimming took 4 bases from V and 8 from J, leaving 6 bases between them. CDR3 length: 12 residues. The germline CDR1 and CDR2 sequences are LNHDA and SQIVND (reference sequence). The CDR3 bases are TGTGCCAGTAGTACCCGGGATTCACCCCTCCACTTT. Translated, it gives CASSTRDSPLHF.

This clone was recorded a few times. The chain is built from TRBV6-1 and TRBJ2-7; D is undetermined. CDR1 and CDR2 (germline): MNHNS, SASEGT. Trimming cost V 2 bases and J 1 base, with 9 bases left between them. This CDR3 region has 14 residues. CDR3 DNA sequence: TGTGCCAGCAGTGAAATCTCGTTGTCCTACGAGCAGTACTTC. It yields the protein CASSEISLSYEQYF.

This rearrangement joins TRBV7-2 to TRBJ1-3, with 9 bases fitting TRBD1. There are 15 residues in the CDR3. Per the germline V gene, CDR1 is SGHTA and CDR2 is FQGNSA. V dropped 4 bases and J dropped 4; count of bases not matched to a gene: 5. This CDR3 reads CASSSRTGVGNTIYF. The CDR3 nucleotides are TGTGCCAGCAGCTCTAGGACAGGGGTGGGAAACACCATATATTTT.

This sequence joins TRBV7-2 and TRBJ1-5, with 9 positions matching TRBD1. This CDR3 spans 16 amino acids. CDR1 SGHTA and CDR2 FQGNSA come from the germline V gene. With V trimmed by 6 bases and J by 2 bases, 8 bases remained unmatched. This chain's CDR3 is CASSFTGGLGNQPQHF. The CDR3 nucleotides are TGTGCCAGCAGTTTTACAGGGGGCCTAGGCAATCAGCCCCAGCATTTT.

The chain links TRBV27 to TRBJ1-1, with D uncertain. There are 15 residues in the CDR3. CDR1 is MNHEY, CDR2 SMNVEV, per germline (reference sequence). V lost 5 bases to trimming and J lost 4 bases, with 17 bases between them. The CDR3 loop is CASSRSPGGGTEAFF. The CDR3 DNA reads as TGTGCCAGCAGTAGATCGCCCGGAGGCGGCACTGAAGCTTTCTTT.

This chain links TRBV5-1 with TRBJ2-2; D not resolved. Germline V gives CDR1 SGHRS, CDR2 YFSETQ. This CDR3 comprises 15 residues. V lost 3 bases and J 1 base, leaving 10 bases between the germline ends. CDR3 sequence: CASSYPDRNTGELFF. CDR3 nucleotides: TGCGCCAGCAGCTACCCCGATAGGAACACCGGGGAGCTGTTTTTT.

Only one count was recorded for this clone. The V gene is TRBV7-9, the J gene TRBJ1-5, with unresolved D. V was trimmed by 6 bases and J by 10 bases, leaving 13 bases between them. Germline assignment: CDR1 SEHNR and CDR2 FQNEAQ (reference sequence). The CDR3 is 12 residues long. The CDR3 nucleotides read TGTGCCAGCAGTCCCTCGGCGGGACCCCAGCATTTT. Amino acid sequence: CASSPSAGPQHF.

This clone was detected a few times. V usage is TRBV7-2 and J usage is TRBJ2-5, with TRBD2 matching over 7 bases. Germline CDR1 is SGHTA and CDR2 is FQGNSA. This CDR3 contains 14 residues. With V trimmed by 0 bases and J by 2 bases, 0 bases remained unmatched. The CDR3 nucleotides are TGTGCCAGCAGCTTAGCGGGAGGGCAAGAGACCCAGTACTTC. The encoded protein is CASSLAGGQETQYF.

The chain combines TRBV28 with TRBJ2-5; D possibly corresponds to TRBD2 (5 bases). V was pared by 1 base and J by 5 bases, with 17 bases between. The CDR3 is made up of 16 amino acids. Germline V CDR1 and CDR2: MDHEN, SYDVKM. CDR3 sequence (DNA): TGTGCCAGCAGTTTATACGAGGGCGAGGGCTTCGAGACCCAGTACTTC. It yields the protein CASSLYEGEGFETQYF.

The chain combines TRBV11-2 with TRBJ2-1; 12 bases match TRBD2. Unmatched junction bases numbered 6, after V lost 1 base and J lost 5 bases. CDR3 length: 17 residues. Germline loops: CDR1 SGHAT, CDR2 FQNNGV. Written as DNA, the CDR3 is TGTGCCAGCAGCTTAGCGGCTAGCGGGAGGGGAAACAATGAGCAGTTCTTC. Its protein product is CASSLAASGRGNNEQFF.

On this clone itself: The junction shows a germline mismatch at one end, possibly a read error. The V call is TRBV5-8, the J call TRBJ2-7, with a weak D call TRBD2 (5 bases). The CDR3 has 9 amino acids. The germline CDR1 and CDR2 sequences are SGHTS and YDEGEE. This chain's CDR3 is CASSLLEVF. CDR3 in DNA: TGTGCCAGCAGCTTGTTGGAGGTTTTC.

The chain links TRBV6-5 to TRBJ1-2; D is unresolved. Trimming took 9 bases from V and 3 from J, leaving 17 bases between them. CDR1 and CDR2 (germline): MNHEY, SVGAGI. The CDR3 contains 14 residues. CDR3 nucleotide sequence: TGTGCCAGTGCCGGGCTGTCGGGGTACTATGGCTACACCTTC. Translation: CASAGLSGYYGYTF.

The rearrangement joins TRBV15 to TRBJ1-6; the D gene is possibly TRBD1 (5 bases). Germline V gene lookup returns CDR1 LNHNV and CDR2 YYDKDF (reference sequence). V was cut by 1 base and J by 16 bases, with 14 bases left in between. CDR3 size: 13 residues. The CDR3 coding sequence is TGTGCCACCAGCAGAGGGGAGGGGCCGCAGCTCCACTTT. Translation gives CATSRGEGPQLHF.

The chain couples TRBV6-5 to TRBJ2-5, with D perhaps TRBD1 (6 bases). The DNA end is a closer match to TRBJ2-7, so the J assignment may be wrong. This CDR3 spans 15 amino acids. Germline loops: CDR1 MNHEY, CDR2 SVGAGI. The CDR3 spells CASSYSGQNTYEQYF. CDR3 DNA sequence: TGTGCCAGCAGTTACTCCGGACAGAACACCTACGAGCAGTACTTC.

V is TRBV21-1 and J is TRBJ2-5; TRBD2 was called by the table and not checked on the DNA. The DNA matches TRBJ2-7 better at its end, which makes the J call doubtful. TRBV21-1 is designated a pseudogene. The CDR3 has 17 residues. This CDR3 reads CASSKWNGGRAVYEQYF. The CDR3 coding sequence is TGTGCCAGCAGCAAATGGAACGGCGGGAGGGCAGTTTACGAGCAGTACTTC.

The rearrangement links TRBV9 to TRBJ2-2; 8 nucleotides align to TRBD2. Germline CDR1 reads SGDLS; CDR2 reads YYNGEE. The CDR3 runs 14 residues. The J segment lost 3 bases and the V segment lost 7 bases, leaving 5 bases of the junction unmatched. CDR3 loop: CASHRGGHTGELFF. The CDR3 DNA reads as TGTGCCAGCCACCGCGGGGGGCACACCGGGGAGCTGTTTTTT.

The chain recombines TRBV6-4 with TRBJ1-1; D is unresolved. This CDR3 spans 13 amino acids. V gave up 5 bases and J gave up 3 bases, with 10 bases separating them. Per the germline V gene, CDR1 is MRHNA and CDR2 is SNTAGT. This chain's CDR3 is CASSQQRDTEAFF. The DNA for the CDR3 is TGTGCCAGCAGTCAACAGAGGGACACTGAAGCTTTCTTT.